This T cell receptor (beta chain) was retrieved from a study of blood T cell repertoires in COVID-19 (dated by TCRdb to the early 2020s). As for the study more broadly: Collaborator samples came from the United States, Italy and Spain and covered acute and convalescent phases of COVID-19. The material from the prospective study consisted of cDNA or gDNA derived from T cells, B-cell-depleted T cells, or PBMCs. The dataset comprised deeply sampled blood TCRbeta repertoires from subjects exposed to, actively infected with, or recovered from COVID-19. The repertoires were released in a freely available public database intended as a resource for research on the immune response to SARS-CoV-2. The samples were drawn from two sources: the first 160 participants of the ongoing ImmuneRACE study, and 1,200 or so subjects contributed by 6 global collaborators. Nearly every sample came with metadata listing a de-identified subject ID, COVID-19 status, age in years and sex. Where available, HLA class I and class II types were taken from metadata supplied by the sample provider and were not determined by assay-based typing.

In Seattle, one collaborating source enrolled patients while the infection was active and tracked those patients longitudinally over the course of disease. Whole blood was collected in K2EDTA tubes by collaborating institutions according to the institutions' own protocols. For TCRbeta analysis, collaborators shipped samples as frozen whole blood, isolated PBMCs, or DNA extracted from either of those sample types. From the cysteine up to the phenylalanine, the CDR3 has a length of 14 residues. Only CDR3 DNA is held: 42 bases, read in frame from base 1. Trimming removed 6 bases from V and 8 bases from J, leaving 14 bases between the germline ends. Sequences ENHRY (CDR1) and SYGVKD (CDR2) are obtained from the germline V gene. Overall results and qualifications from the work: Clinical and demographic metadata were provided uncurated, with the amount varying by source and participant.

TCRbeta CDR3 regions were amplified from genomic DNA by means of the immunoSEQ Assay, a bias-controlled multiplex PCR. The paper's processing steps were these. The number of nucleated cells in each sample was estimated by amplification of reference gene primers within the assay. To quantify the absolute abundance of each unique TCRbeta CDR3 rearrangement, sequence reads were collapsed and filtered. For each sample, productive Simpson clonality was calculated as the square root of Simpson's diversity index across productive rearrangements. TCRdb obtained this table from immuneACCESS and retained in-frame rearrangements with V and J assigned. These tables miss some clones; where compared with another copy, unresolved V genes account for less than half of the shortfall, and the remainder is unexplained. V and J calls and clone size are as listed in that table; D and trimming were resolved from the DNA. This sample is represented by about 160,000 clones; more than 75% of them were singletons. In total, the top ten clones hold 10% to 13% of the sample.

About this clone itself: There is no known antigen for this receptor. Base qualities are not at hand, and no much larger clone is one base apart.

The origin of this receptor is a woman between 65 and 79 years old with COVID-19, enrolled during active disease. This sequence uses TRBV10-3 and TRBJ1-6; the D segment could be TRBD1, given 6 matching bases. Sequences were obtained from peripheral blood. The DNA sequence follows: TGTGCCATCAGGCCCGGGACATCGGATTCACCCCTCCACTTT. Its amino acids are CAIRPGTSDSPLHF.